The clone carrying this T cell receptor (beta chain) was counted ten times or more. With iRepertoire HTBI primers and Arm-PCR of CDR3 regions, TCR beta libraries were built. MiXCR, run by TCRdb on the multiplex PCR reads, gives a single entry per CDR3 protein. The sample carries hundreds of thousands of distinct CDR3 sequences, 16% recorded once. This entry belongs to a study of regulatory T cells in long-lasting Graves disease. CDR1 is MNHEY, CDR2 SMNVEV, per germline (reference sequence). The CDR3 is 14 amino acids. The V gene end was trimmed by 4 bases and the J gene end by 11 bases; junction bases not matched to a gene: 10. The time point here: newly diagnosed GD, antithyroid drugs for less than 3 months. RNA from PBMCs was the source of the TCR library. The data were also submitted as part of a second study, on T cells in Graves' hyperthyroidism and ophthalmopathy. From that report: Those patients with uncontrolled infection, other autoimmune disease, pregnancy or lactation were excluded.

This receptor was taken from a man in his forties with Graves disease. This chain joins TRBV27 and TRBJ2-3; 9 nucleotides align to TRBD2. The sample in question was peripheral blood mononuclear cells (PBMCs), obtained at new diagnosis, from a patient treated with antithyroid drugs. CDR3 protein: CASSSRGTSSGQYF. CDR3 sequence (DNA): TGTGCCAGCAGTTCCCGGGGGACTAGCAGTGGGCAGTATTTT.